This T cell receptor beta chain was sequenced in a study of technical replicates of blood from several donors. V lost 5 bases to trimming and J lost 1 base, with 15 bases between them. The CDR3 length is 16 residues. Per the germline V gene, CDR1 is SGHVS and CDR2 is FQNEAQ. The table came from immunoSEQ multiplex PCR; TCRdb's copy has only in-frame clones and leaves some out. The table has 75,000 to 100,000 clones, 95% seen once. This chain connects TRBV7-8 to TRBJ1-5; D possibly corresponds to TRBD1 (5 bases). What was sequenced was T cells isolated from PBMCs. This receptor was taken from a human donor in good health. CDR3: CASSTARELSNQPQHF. The CDR3, as DNA: TGTGCCAGCAGCACAGCCAGGGAATTAAGCAATCAGCCCCAGCATTTT.